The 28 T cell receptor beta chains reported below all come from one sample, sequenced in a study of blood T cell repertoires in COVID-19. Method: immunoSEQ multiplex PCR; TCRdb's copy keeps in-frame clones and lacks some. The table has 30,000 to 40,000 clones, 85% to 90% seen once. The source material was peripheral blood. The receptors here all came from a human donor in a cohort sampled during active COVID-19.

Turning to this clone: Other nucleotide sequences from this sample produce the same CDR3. In DNA form, the CDR3 reads TGTGCCAGCAGCTCCCGGGACAGGGGCACAGATACGCAGTATTTT. This gives the protein CASSSRDRGTDTQYF. V and J are TRBV5-4 and TRBJ2-3, with 9 nucleotides matching TRBD1. The CDR3 runs to 15 residues. Germline loops: CDR1 SGHNT, CDR2 YYREEE (reference sequence). The J segment lost 1 base and the V segment lost 3 bases, leaving 3 bases of the junction unmatched.

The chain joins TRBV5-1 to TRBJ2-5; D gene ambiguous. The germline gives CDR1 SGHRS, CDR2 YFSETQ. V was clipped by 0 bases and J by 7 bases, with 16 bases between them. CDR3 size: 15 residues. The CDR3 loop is CASSLENFPSGTQYF. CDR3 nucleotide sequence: TGCGCCAGCAGCTTGGAGAATTTCCCGTCAGGGACCCAGTACTTC.

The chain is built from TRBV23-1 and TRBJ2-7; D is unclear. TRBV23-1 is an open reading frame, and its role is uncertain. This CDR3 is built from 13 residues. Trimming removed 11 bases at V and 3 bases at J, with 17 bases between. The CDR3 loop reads CAADEASDYEQYF. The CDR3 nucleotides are TGCGCCGCCGATGAGGCATCGGACTACGAGCAGTACTTC.

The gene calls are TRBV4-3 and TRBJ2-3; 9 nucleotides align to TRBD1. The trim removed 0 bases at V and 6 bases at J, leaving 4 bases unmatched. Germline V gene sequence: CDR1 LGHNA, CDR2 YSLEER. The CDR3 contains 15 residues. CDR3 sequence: CASSQENRGLDTQYF. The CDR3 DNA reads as TGCGCCAGCAGCCAAGAGAACAGGGGGCTGGATACGCAGTATTTT.

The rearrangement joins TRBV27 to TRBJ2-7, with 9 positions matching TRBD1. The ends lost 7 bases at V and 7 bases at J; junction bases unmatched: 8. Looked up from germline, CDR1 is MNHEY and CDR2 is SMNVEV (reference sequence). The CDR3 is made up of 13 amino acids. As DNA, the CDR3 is TGTGCCAGCACGAGGACAGGGGTCAGGGAGCAGTACTTC. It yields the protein CASTRTGVREQYF.

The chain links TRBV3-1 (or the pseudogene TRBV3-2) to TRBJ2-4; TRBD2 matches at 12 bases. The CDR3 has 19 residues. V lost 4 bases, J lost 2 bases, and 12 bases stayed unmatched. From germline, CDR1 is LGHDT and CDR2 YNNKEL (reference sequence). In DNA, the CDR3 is TGTGCCAGCAGCCGTATCCCACTAGCGGGGGGAGGGCCCAAAAACATTCAGTACTTC. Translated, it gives CASSRIPLAGGGPKNIQYF.

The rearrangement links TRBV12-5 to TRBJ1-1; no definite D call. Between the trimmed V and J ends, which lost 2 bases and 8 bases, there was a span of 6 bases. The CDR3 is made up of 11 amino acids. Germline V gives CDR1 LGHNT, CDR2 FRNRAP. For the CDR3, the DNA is TGTGCTAGTGGTTTGAACCAGGAAGCTTTCTTT. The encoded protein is CASGLNQEAFF.

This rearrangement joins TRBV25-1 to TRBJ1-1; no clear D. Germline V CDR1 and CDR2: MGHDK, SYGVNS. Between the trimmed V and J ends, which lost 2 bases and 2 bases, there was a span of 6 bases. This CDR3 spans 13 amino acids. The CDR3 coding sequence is TGTGCCAGCAGTGAACAAACTAACACTGAAGCTTTCTTT. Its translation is CASSEQTNTEAFF.

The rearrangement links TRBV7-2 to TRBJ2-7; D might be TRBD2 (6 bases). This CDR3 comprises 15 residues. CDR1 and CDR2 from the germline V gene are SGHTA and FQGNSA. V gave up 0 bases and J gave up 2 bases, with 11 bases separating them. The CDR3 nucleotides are TGTGCCAGCAGCTTAGCGCGGGGTCGCCCCTACGAGCAGTACTTC. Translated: CASSLARGRPYEQYF.

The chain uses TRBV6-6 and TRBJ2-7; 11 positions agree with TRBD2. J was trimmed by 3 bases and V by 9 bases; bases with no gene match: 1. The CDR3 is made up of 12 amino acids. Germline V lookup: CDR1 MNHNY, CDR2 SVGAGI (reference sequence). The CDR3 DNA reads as TGTGCCAGTACTAGCGGGGGCTACGAGCAGTACTTC. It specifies CASTSGGYEQYF.

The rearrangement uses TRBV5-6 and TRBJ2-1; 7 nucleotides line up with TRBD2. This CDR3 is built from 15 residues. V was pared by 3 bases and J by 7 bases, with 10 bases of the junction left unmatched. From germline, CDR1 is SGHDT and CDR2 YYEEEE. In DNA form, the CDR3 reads TGTGCCAGCAGCTCGGGGGGTGGGACTTTAAATGAGCAGTTCTTC. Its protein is CASSSGGGTLNEQFF.

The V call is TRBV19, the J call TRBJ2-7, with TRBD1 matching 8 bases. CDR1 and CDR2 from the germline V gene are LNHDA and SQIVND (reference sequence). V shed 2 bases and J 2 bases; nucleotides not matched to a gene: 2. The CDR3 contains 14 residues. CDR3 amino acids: CASSIQGAPYEQYF. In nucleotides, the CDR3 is TGTGCCAGTAGTATACAGGGGGCTCCCTACGAGCAGTACTTC.

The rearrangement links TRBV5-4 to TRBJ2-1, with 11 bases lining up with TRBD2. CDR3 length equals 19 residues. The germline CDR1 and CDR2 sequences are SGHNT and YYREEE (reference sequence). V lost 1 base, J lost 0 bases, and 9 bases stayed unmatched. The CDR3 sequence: CASSLTGTSGGSSYNEQFF. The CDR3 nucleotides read TGTGCCAGCAGCTTGACCGGGACTAGCGGTGGGAGCTCCTACAATGAGCAGTTCTTC.

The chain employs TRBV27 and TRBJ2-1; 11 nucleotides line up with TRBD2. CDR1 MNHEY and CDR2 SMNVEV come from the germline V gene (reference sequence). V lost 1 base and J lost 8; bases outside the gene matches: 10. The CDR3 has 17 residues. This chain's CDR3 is CASSLLLAGVSEDEQFF. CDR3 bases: TGTGCCAGCAGTTTATTACTAGCGGGAGTATCTGAGGATGAGCAGTTCTTC.

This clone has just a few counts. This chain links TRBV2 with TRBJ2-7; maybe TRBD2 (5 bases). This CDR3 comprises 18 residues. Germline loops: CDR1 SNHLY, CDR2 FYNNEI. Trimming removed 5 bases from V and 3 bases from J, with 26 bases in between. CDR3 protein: CASSINRLISSPNYEQYF. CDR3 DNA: TGTGCCAGCAGTATCAACCGACTAATCTCTAGCCCTAACTACGAGCAGTACTTC. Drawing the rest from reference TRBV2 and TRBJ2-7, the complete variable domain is EPEVTQTPSHQVTQMGQEVILRCVPISNHLYFYWYRQILGQKVEFLVSFYNNEISEKSEIFDDQFSVERPDGSNFTLKIRSTKLEDSAMYFCASSINRLISSPNYEQYFGPGTRLTVT.

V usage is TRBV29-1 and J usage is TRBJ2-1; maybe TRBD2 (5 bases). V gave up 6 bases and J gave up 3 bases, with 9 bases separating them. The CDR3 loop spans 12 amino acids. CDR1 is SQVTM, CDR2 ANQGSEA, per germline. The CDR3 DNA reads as TGCAGCGTCGGGGTGATCTACAATGAGCAGTTCTTC. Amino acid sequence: CSVGVIYNEQFF.

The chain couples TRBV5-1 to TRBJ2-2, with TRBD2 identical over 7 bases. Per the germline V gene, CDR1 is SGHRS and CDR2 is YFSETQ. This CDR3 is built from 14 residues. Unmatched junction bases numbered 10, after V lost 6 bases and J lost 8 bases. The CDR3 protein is CASTATSGNGELFF. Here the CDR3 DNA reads TGCGCCAGCACGGCCACGAGCGGGAATGGGGAGCTGTTTTTT.

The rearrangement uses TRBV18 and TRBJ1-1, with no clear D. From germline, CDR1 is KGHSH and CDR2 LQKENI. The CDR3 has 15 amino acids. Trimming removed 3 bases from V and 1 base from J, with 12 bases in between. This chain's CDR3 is CASSPPNARNTEAFF. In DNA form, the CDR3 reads TGTGCCAGCTCACCCCCGAATGCGCGGAACACTGAAGCTTTCTTT.

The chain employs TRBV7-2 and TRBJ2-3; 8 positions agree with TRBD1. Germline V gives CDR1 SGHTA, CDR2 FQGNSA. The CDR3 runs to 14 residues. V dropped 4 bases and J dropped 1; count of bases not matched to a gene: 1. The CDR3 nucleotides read TGTGCCAGCAGCTGGGGACAGGGCACAGATACGCAGTATTTT. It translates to CASSWGQGTDTQYF.

CDR3 amino acids: CASSPEVEGGYGYTF. CDR3 DNA sequence: TGTGCCAGCAGCCCTGAGGTGGAGGGAGGCTATGGCTACACCTTC. The chain employs TRBV4-2 and TRBJ1-2; D call uncertain. The CDR3 extends over 15 amino acids. Trimming stripped 4 bases from V and 4 bases from J, with 16 bases between. Looked up from germline, CDR1 is LGHNA and CDR2 is YNFKEQ.

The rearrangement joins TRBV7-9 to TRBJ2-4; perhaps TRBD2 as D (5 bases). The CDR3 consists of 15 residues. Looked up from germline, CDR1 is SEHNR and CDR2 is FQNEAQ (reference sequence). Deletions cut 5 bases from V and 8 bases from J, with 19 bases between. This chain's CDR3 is CASSPHVGEGYIQYF. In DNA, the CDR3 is TGTGCCAGCAGCCCCCATGTGGGAGAGGGTTACATTCAGTACTTC.

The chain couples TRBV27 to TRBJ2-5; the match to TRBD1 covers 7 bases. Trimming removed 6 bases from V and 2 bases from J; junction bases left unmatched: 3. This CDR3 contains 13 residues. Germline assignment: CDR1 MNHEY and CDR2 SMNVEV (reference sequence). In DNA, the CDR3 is TGTGCCAGCAGCAGGGACAGACAAGAGACCCAGTACTTC. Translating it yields CASSRDRQETQYF.

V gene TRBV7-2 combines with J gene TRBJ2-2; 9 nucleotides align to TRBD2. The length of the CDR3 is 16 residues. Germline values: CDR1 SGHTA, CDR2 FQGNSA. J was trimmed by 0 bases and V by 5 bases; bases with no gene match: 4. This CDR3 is CASSPRLAANTGELFF. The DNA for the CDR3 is TGTGCCAGCAGCCCTCGACTAGCGGCGAACACCGGGGAGCTGTTTTTT.

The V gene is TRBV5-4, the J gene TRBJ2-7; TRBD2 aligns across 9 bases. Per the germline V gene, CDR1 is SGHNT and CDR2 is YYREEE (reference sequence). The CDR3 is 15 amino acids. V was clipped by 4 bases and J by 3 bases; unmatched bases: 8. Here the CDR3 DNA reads TGTGCCAGCAGCCTTAGCGGGAGTATTAACTACGAGCAGTACTTC. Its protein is CASSLSGSINYEQYF.

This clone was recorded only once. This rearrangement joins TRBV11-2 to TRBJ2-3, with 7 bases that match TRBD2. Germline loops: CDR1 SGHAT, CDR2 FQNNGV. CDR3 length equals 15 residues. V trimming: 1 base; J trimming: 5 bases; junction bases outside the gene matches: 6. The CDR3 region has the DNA TGTGCCAGCAGCTTAGGTCGGGGGGTGGTAGATACGCAGTATTTT. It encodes CASSLGRGVVDTQYF.

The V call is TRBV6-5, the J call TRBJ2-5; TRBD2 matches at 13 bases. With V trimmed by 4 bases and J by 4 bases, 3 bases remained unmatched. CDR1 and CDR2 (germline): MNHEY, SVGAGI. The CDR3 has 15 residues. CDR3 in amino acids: CASSLGLAGRETQYF. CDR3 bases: TGTGCCAGCAGTTTGGGACTAGCGGGGCGAGAGACCCAGTACTTC.

The CDR3 loop is CASSPPGRYSGNTIYF. The CDR3 DNA follows: TGTGCCAGCAGTCCCCCCGGCAGGTACTCTGGAAACACCATATATTTT. The rearrangement joins TRBV28 to TRBJ1-3, with D unclear. This CDR3 comprises 16 residues. V shed 5 bases and J shed 0 bases, with 14 bases lying between them. Germline lookup yields CDR1 MDHEN and CDR2 SYDVKM.

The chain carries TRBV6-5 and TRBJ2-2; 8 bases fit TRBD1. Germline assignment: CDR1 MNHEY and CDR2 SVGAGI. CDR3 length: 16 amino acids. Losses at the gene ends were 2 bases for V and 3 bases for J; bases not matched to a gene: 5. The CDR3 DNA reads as TGTGCCAGCAGTTACACGGGGACAGGTTACACCGGGGAGCTGTTTTTT. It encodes CASSYTGTGYTGELFF.